Following are 5 T cell receptor beta chains from one sample sequenced in a study of Graves' ophthalmopathy and Graves' hyperthyroidism. The study amplified TCR beta CDR3 regions using RNA transcripts. HTBI primers primed a first-round RT-PCR, and a second-round multiplex PCR followed. In TCRdb, the multiplex PCR reads were re-called with MiXCR into one record per CDR3 protein. The data contain fewer than 650,000 distinct CDR3 sequences, over 20% of them singletons. What was sequenced was peripheral blood. The source is a woman under 30 with stable Graves' hyperthyroidism. Some clones in this sample may be carry-over from other donors' samples.

Worth noting for this clonotype: This may be a read error: a much more frequent sequence differs by one nucleotide. The chain links TRBV18 to TRBJ2-4, with TRBD1 identical over 7 bases. Germline-derived CDR1 and CDR2 are KGHSH and LQKENI. The CDR3 consists of 15 residues. V was clipped by 6 bases and J by 7 bases; unmatched bases: 12. CDR3 amino acids: CASSLLTGSENIQYF. The CDR3 DNA follows: TGTGCCAGCTCGCTTCTGACAGGGTCGGAGAACATTCAGTACTTC.

Only a few counts were recorded for this clonotype. The rearrangement joins TRBV3-1 to TRBJ1-5; TRBD1 agrees at 9 bases. The germline V gene has CDR1 LGHDT and CDR2 YNNKEL (reference sequence). The length of the CDR3 is 18 residues. V dropped 3 bases and J dropped 4; count of bases not matched to a gene: 13. The CDR3 sequence is CASSHSSTGQGLNQPQHF. The CDR3, as DNA: TGTGCCAGCAGCCACTCAAGTACGGGACAGGGATTGAATCAGCCCCAGCATTTT.

This clonotype was counted once. The chain recombines TRBV12-3 or TRBV12-4 with TRBJ2-7; D is possibly TRBD1 or TRBD2 (6 bases each). The CDR3 has 16 amino acids. V shed 7 bases and J shed 2 bases, with 21 bases lying between them. The DNA of the CDR3 is TGTGCCAGCATCCCGGAGGAGGGGGACGGAGCCTACGAGCAGTACTTC. Translating it yields CASIPEEGDGAYEQYF.

This clonotype was seen many times. The rearrangement uses TRBV12-3 or TRBV12-4 and TRBJ2-4; tentative D call: TRBD1 (6 bases). V was shortened by 6 bases and J by 9 bases, with 24 bases between the two germline ends. The CDR3 is 16 amino acids. The CDR3 DNA reads as TGTGCCAGCAGCCTTTCGGCAGGGGCAACCCCCAGCATTCAGTACTTC. The encoded protein is CASSLSAGATPSIQYF.

In its sample, this clonotype was seen many times. The chain couples TRBV12-3 or TRBV12-4 to TRBJ1-5, with 7 bases aligning to TRBD1. The CDR3 runs to 16 residues. J gave up 7 bases and V 5 bases, and 14 bases lay outside the gene matches. CDR3 nucleotide sequence: TGTGCCAGCAGTCCAGGGGGAAGGGGGCTGTACCAGCCCCAGCATTTT. Translation gives CASSPGGRGLYQPQHF.